These 6 T cell receptor beta chains were sequenced from one sample in a study of blood T cell repertoires in COVID-19. Measured with immunoSEQ multiplex PCR; TCRdb has only the in-frame clones, and not every one. The data contain fewer than 150,000 clones, around 89% of them singletons. Sequencing was done on a sample of peripheral blood. Receptors were obtained from an older woman with COVID-19, enrolled during active disease.

This clone was observed a single time. The chain joins TRBV11-3 to TRBJ2-2; 10 nucleotides line up with TRBD2. The CDR3 extends over 15 amino acids. From germline, CDR1 is SGHNT and CDR2 YENEEA. With 6 bases clipped from V and 4 bases from J, the junction kept 5 bases outside the gene matches. CDR3 sequence: CASRSGGAVTGELFF. DNA for the CDR3: TGTGCCAGCAGAAGCGGGGGGGCTGTCACCGGGGAGCTGTTTTTT. Combining the CDR3 with reference TRBV11-3 and TRBJ2-2 gives the whole variable domain EAGVVQSPRYKIIEKKQPVAFWCNPISGHNTLYWYLQNLGQGPELLIRYENEEAVDDSQLPKDRFSAERLKGVDSTLKIQPAELGDSAVYLCASRSGGAVTGELFFGEGSRLTVL.

The chain links TRBV11-2 to TRBJ2-5, with 8 bases lining up with TRBD2. V was pared by 5 bases and J by 2 bases, with 1 base of the junction left unmatched. The CDR3 extends over 13 amino acids. Germline CDR1 and CDR2: SGHAT and FQNNGV. The CDR3 here is CASSGGGQETQYF. As DNA, the CDR3 is TGTGCCAGCAGCGGCGGGGGGCAAGAGACCCAGTACTTC. The whole variable domain, filled in from reference TRBV11-2 and TRBJ2-5, reads EAGVAQSPRYKIIEKRQSVAFWCNPISGHATLYWYQQILGQGPKLLIQFQNNGVVDDSQLPKDRFSAERLKGVDSTLKIQPAKLEDSAVYLCASSGGGQETQYFGPGTRLLVL.

CDR3 bases: TGTGCCAGCAGCTTAGCGACAGGGGTAAACTATGGCTACACCTTC. It encodes CASSLATGVNYGYTF. The chain couples TRBV7-9 to TRBJ1-2, with TRBD1 matching over 8 bases. The V and J ends lost 0 bases and 2 bases, in that order; junction bases with no gene match: 2. Germline CDR1 SEHNR, CDR2 FQNEAQ (reference sequence). The CDR3 runs to 15 residues.

The J gene is TRBJ1-4, the V gene TRBV3-1 (or the pseudogene TRBV3-2), with D hard to call. With 2 bases removed from V and 8 bases from J, the gap between germline ends came to 12 bases. The CDR3 loop spans 14 amino acids. Germline CDR1 reads LGHDT; CDR2 reads YNNKEL (reference sequence). CDR3 in amino acids: CASSQRGFREKLFF. CDR3 DNA sequence: TGTGCCAGCAGCCAACGAGGGTTTAGAGAAAAACTGTTTTTT.

The chain is built from TRBV18 and TRBJ1-2; 7 bases map to TRBD1. From germline, CDR1 is KGHSH and CDR2 LQKENI. Trimming removed 3 bases from V and 4 bases from J; junction bases left unmatched: 14. The CDR3 spans 17 residues. The CDR3 bases are TGTGCCAGCTCACCTCCGGGACAGTCGAGATCCCCCTATGGCTACACCTTC. As protein: CASSPPGQSRSPYGYTF.

The chain has TRBV3-1 (or the pseudogene TRBV3-2) and TRBJ1-2; D gene unclear. The CDR3 totals 14 residues. Germline CDR1 LGHDT, CDR2 YNNKEL (reference sequence). V was shortened by 0 bases and J by 1 base, with 6 bases between the two germline ends. CDR3 in DNA: TGTGCCAGCAGCCAAGATCTAGTTAACTATGGCTACACCTTC. Residues: CASSQDLVNYGYTF.